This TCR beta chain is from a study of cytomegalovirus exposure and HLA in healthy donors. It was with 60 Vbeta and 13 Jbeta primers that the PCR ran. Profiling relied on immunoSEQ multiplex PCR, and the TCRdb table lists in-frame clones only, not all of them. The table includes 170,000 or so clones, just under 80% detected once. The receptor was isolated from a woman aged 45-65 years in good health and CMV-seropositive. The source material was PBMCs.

The CDR3 DNA sequence: TGTGCCAGCAGTGTACGGGACAACCACAATGAGCAGTTCTTC. It yields the protein CASSVRDNHNEQFF. The V gene is TRBV2, the J gene TRBJ2-1, with D tentatively TRBD1 (6 bases). The germline gives CDR1 SNHLY, CDR2 FYNNEI. V was cut by 4 bases and J by 5 bases, with 12 bases left in between. The CDR3 length is 14 residues.